There are many counts of the clone carrying this T cell receptor (beta chain). Antigen specificity is unknown. CDR1 is MDHEN, CDR2 SYDVKM, per germline. The CDR3 loop spans 16 amino acids. After removal of 5 bases from V and 7 bases from J, the junction contained 12 bases not matched to a gene. TCRbeta libraries were built with three rounds of nested PCR, modified from ARM-PCR. One entry per CDR3 protein results from TCRdb running MiXCR on the multiplex PCR reads. There are some 93,000 distinct CDR3 sequences in the sample; about 66% occur only once, and about 17% lies in the top ten. The data were taken from a study of tumor and adjacent non-tumor tissue in lung cancer. No cell sorting was done before RNA was extracted from the tissue. Newly diagnosed lung cancer patients had thoracic surgery in China, August–November 2014, without prior chemotherapy. Broader study findings: Shorter survival was associated with higher TCR diversity in tumors. Compared with tumor, normal lung showed significantly lower TCR diversity.

The V and J genes are TRBV28 and TRBJ2-3; 10 nucleotides agree with TRBD1. The sequencing input was lung tumor tissue. The sequence was obtained from a man in his 60s with non-small cell lung cancer. The CDR3 is CASSPRDRGIRNTQYF. Written as DNA, the CDR3 is TGTGCCAGCAGTCCTAGGGACAGGGGAATTCGGAATACGCAGTATTTT.